This paragraph reports one T cell receptor beta chain. Its antigen is not known. This sample was included in a study of T cells expressing NK-cell markers. Study overall: Cells sorted as CD3+CD56+NKG2C+, CD3+CD56+NKG2C- and CD3+CD56-NKG2C+ T cells supplied the TCR beta repertoires. With respect to HCMV, seven of the eight sequenced donors were seropositive, and one was seronegative. Study outcomes and limitations: CD8+ T cells in 5 or 6 donors included dominant NKG2C+ clonotypes at about 1.0-8%.

CDR1 is SGHTA, CDR2 FQGNSA, per germline. The CDR3 runs to 11 residues. TCR beta cDNA was made by 5'RACE template switching with UMIs. Following a re-call of the 5' RACE reads, TCRdb has one entry per CDR3 protein and lacks DNA. Its clone listing holds almost 450,000 distinct CDR3 sequences. The sample comprised blood T cells: a sorted CD56 or NKG2C T cell subset, CD4+ or CD8+ T cells, or bulk PBMC T cells (not recorded which). The genes are TRBV7-2 and TRBJ1-3. This clonotype originated in a woman between 18 and 70 years old in good health. CDR3: CASSSPVTIYF.